This T cell receptor beta chain was observed in a study of blood T cell repertoires in COVID-19. Study-wide background: COVID-19 samples from acute and convalescent phases originated in the United States, Italy and Spain.

Per the original methods: Counts of nucleated cells, estimated from reference gene primer amplification, were obtained. Sequenced by immunoSEQ multiplex PCR; TCRdb stores in-frame clones only, minus some. The V and J calls and clone size are taken from that table; D and trimming were inferred from the DNA. The sample includes roughly 200,000 clones, roughly 94% of them seen just once. Patients of the Seattle cohort, enrolled during active infection, were followed longitudinally. The CDR3 is 16 amino acids. Germline V lookup: CDR1 SQVTM, CDR2 ANQGSEA. V lost 5 bases, J lost 2 bases, and 11 bases stayed unmatched.

Sequencing input: peripheral blood. This clonotype originated in a man aged 25 to 40 with COVID-19, enrolled during active disease. The genes are TRBV29-1 and TRBJ2-1, with TRBD2 matching over 8 bases. This chain's CDR3 is CSVRSRGGLAYNEQFF. DNA of the CDR3: TGCAGCGTTCGGTCCCGGGGGGGGCTCGCCTACAATGAGCAGTTCTTC.